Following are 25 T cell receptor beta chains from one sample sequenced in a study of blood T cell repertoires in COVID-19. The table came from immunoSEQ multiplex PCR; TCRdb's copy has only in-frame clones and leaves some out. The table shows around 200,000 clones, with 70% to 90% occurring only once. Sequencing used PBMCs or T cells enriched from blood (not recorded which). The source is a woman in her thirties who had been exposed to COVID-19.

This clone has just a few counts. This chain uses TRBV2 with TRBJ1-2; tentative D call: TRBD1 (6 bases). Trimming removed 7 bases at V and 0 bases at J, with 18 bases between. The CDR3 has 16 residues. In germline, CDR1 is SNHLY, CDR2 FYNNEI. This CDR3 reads CASIRAGALANYGYTF. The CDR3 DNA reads TGTGCCAGCATTAGGGCAGGGGCCTTAGCTAACTATGGCTACACCTTC.

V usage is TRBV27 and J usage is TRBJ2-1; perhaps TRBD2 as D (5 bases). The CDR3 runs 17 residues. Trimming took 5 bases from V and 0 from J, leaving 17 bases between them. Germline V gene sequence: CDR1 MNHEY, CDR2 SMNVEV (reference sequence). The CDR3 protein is CASSQRSAGSSYNEQFF. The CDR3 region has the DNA TGTGCCAGCAGTCAACGCTCCGCTGGGAGCTCCTACAATGAGCAGTTCTTC.

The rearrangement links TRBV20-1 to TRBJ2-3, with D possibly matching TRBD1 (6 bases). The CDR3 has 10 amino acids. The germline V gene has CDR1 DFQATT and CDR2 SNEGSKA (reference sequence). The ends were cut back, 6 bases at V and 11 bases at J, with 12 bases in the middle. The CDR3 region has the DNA TGCAGTGCCGGGGTAGGGGGGCAGTATTTT. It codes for CSAGVGGQYF.

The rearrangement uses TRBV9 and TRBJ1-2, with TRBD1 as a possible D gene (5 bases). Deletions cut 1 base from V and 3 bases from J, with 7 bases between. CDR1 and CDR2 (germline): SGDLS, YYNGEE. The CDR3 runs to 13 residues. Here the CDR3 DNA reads TGTGCCAGCAGCGTAAGCAGGGACTATGGCTACACCTTC. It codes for CASSVSRDYGYTF.

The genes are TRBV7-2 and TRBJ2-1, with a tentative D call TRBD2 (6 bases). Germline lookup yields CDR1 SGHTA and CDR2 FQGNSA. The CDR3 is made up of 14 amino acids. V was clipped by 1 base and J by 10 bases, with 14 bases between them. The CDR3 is CASSLDVTRREQFF. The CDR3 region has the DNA TGTGCCAGCAGCTTAGACGTGACTAGAAGGGAGCAGTTCTTC. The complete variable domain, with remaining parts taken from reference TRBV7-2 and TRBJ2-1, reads GAGVSQSPSNKVTEKGKDVELRCDPISGHTALYWYRQSLGQGLEFLIYFQGNSAPDKSGLPSDRFSAERTGGSVSTLTIQRTQQEDSAVYLCASSLDVTRREQFFGPGTRLTVL.

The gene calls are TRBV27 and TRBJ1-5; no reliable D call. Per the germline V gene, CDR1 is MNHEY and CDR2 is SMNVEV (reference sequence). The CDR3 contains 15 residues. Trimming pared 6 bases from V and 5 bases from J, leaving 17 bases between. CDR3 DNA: TGTGCCAGCAGAGGCGGCGGGCAGCGACATCAGCCCCAGCATTTT. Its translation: CASRGGGQRHQPQHF.

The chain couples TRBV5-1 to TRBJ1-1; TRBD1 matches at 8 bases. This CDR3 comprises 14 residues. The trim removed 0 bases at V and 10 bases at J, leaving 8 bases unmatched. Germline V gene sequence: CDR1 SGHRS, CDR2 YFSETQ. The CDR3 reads CASSLAAQGEGAFF. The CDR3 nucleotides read TGCGCCAGCAGCTTGGCCGCACAGGGGGAGGGAGCTTTCTTT.

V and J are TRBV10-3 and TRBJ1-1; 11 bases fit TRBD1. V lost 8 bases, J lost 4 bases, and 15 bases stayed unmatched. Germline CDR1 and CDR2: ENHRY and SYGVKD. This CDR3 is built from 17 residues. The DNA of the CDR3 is TGTGCCATCCGAGCGGCGTCTGCCGGGACAGGGGGCACTGAAGCTTTCTTT. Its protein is CAIRAASAGTGGTEAFF.

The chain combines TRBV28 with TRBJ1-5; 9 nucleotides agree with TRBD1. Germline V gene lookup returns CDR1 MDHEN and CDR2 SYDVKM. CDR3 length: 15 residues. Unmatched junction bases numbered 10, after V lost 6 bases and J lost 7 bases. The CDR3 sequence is CASRAPQGAGQPQHF. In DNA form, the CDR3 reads TGTGCCAGCAGGGCCCCACAGGGGGCAGGGCAGCCCCAGCATTTT.

The CDR3 coding sequence is TGTGCCAGCAGCGTAGGGCCAACAGGGGTGGAGACCCAGTACTTC. It yields the protein CASSVGPTGVETQYF. V usage is TRBV9 and J usage is TRBJ2-5; 7 bases are a match to TRBD1. The CDR3 extends over 15 amino acids. Germline lookup yields CDR1 SGDLS and CDR2 YYNGEE. The J segment lost 5 bases and the V segment lost 0 bases, leaving 7 bases of the junction unmatched.

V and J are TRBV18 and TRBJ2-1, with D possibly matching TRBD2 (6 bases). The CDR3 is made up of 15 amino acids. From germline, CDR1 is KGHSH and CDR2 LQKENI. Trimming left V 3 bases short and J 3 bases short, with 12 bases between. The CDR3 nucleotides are TGTGCCAGCTCACCGCTTGTGGGGGGCTACAATGAGCAGTTCTTC. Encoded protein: CASSPLVGGYNEQFF. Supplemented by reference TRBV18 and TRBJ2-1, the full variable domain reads NAGVMQNPRHLVRRRGQEARLRCSPMKGHSHVYWYRQLPEEGLKFMVYLQKENIIDESGMPKERFSAEFPKEGPSILRIQQVVRGDSAAYFCASSPLVGGYNEQFFGPGTRLTVL.

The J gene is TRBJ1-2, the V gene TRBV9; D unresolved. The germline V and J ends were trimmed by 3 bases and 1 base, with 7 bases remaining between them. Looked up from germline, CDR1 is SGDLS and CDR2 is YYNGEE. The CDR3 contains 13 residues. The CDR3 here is CASSGSVNYGYTF. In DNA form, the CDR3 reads TGTGCCAGCAGCGGATCAGTTAACTATGGCTACACCTTC. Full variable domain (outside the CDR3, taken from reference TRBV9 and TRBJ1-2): DSGVTQTPKHLITATGQRVTLRCSPRSGDLSVYWYQQSLDQGLQFLIQYYNGEERAKGNILERFSAQQFPDLHSELNLSSLELGDSALYFCASSGSVNYGYTFGSGTRLTVV.

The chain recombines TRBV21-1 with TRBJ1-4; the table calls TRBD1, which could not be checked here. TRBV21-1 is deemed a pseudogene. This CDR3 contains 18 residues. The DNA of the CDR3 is TGTGCCAGCAGCAAAGTGCACAGGGACCCATCAACTAATGAAAAACTGTTTTTT. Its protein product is CASSKVHRDPSTNEKLFF.

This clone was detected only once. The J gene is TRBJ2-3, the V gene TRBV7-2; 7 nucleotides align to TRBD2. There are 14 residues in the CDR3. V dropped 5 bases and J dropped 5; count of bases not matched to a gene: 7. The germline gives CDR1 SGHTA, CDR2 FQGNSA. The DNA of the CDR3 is TGTGCCAGCAGCCCACGGGGGGACGAAGATACGCAGTATTTT. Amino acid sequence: CASSPRGDEDTQYF. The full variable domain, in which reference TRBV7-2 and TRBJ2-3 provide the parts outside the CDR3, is GAGVSQSPSNKVTEKGKDVELRCDPISGHTALYWYRQSLGQGLEFLIYFQGNSAPDKSGLPSDRFSAERTGGSVSTLTIQRTQQEDSAVYLCASSPRGDEDTQYFGPGTRLTVL.

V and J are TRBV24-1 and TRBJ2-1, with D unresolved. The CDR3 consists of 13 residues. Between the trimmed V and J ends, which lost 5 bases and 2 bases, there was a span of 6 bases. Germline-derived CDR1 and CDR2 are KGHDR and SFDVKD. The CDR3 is CATSGAPYNEQFF. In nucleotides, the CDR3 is TGTGCCACCAGTGGGGCGCCCTACAATGAGCAGTTCTTC.

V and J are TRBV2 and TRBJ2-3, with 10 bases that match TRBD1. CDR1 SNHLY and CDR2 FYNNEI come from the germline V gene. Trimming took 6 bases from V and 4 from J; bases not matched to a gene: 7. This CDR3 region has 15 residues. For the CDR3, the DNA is TGTGCCAGCAGGATACTGGACAGGGGGGCAGATACGCAGTATTTT. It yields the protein CASRILDRGADTQYF.

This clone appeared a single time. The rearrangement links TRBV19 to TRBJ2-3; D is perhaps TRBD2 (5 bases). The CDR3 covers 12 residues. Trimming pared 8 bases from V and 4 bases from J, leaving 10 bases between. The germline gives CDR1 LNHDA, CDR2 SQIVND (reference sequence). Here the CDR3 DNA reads TGTGCCAGTGGGGAGCCCCCAGATACGCAGTATTTT. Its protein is CASGEPPDTQYF. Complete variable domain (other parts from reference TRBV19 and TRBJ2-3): DGGITQSPKYLFRKEGQNVTLSCEQNLNHDAMYWYRQDPGQGLRLIYYSQIVNDFQKGDIAEGYSVSREKKESFPLTVTSAQKNPTAFYLCASGEPPDTQYFGPGTRLTVL.

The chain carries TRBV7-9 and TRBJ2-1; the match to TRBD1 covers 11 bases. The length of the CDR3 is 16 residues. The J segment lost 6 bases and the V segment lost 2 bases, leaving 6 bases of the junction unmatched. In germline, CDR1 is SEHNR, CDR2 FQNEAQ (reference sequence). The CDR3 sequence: CASSLQSGTGGNEQFF. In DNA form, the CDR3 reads TGTGCCAGCAGCTTACAATCCGGGACAGGGGGCAATGAGCAGTTCTTC.

The chain's CDR3 is CASSPGGRGNQPQHF. The CDR3, as DNA: TGCGCCAGCAGCCCTGGGGGCAGGGGGAATCAGCCCCAGCATTTT. The chain recombines TRBV5-1 with TRBJ1-5; 7 bases line up with TRBD1. Trimming at V came to 4 bases and at J to 4 bases, leaving 8 bases not matched to a gene. Germline CDR1 is SGHRS and CDR2 is YFSETQ. The CDR3 extends over 15 amino acids.

CDR3 DNA: TGTGCCAGCAGTAAAGGGACAGGGACCTCTGGGGCCAACGTCCTGACTTTC. It codes for CASSKGTGTSGANVLTF. The gene calls are TRBV27 and TRBJ2-6; 9 bases are a match to TRBD1. With 5 bases clipped from V and 0 bases from J, the junction kept 5 bases outside the gene matches. Germline-derived CDR1 and CDR2 are MNHEY and SMNVEV (reference sequence). CDR3 length: 17 amino acids.

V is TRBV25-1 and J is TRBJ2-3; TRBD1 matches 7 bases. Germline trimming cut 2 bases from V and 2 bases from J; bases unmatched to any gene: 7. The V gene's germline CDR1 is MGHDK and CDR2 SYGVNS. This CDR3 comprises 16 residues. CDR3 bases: TGTGCCAGCAGTGAAGGTTGGGACAGTTACACAGATACGCAGTATTTT. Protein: CASSEGWDSYTDTQYF.

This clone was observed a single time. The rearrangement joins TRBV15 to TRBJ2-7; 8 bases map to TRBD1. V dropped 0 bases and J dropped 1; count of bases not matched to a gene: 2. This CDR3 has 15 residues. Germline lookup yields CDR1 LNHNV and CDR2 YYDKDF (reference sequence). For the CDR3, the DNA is TGTGCCACCAGCAGAGACCGACAGGGGTCCTACGAGCAGTACTTC. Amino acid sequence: CATSRDRQGSYEQYF.

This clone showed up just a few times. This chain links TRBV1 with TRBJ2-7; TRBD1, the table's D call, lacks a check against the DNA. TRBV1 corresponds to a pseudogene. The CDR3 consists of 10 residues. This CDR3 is CTSPRGQGGF. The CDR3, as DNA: TGCACCAGCCCTAGGGGACAGGGAGGATTC.

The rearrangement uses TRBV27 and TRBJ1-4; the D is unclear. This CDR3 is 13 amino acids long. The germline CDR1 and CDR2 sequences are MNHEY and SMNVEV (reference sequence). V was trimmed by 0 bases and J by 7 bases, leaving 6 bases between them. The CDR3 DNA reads TGTGCCAGCAGTTTATCGTTGAGTGAAAAACTGTTTTTT. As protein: CASSLSLSEKLFF. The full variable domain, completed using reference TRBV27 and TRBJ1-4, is EAQVTQNPRYLITVTGKKLTVTCSQNMNHEYMSWYRQDPGLGLRQIYYSMNVEVTDKGDVPEGYKVSRKEKRNFPLILESPSPNQTSLYFCASSLSLSEKLFFGSGTQLSVL.

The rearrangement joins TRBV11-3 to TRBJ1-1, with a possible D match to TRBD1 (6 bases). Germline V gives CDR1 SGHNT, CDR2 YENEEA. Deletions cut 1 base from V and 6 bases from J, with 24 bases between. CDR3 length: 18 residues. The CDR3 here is CASSLAQGQAQGDPEAFF. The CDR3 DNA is TGTGCCAGCAGCTTAGCCCAGGGACAAGCCCAAGGAGACCCTGAAGCTTTCTTT.